This T cell receptor beta chain comes out of a study of blood T cell repertoires in COVID-19 (dated by TCRdb to 2019 to 2021). At the level of the whole study: The collaborator samples originated in the United States, Italy and Spain and spanned the acute and convalescent phases of COVID-19. Deeply sampled blood TCRbeta repertoires from subjects exposed to, actively infected with, or recovered from COVID-19 were included in the dataset. The samples were drawn from the first 160 participants of the ongoing ImmuneRACE study and from roughly 1,300 subjects provided by 6 global collaborators. Where HLA class I and class II types were available, the types were taken from metadata supplied by the sample provider, not from assay-based typing. The prospective study material was composed of cDNA or gDNA derived from T cells, B-cell-depleted T cells, or PBMCs. Sample metadata almost always included a de-identified subject ID, COVID-19 status, age in years and sex. A freely available public database, intended as a resource for researchers studying the immune response to SARS-CoV-2, is where the repertoires were released.

TCRbeta CDR3 regions were amplified from genomic DNA using the immunoSEQ Assay, a bias-controlled multiplex PCR. The paper's data handling went like this. The number of nucleated cells in each sample was estimated by amplification of reference gene primers within the assay. To quantify the absolute abundance of each unique TCRbeta CDR3 rearrangement, sequence reads were collapsed and filtered. For each sample, productive Simpson clonality was calculated as the square root of Simpson's diversity index across productive rearrangements. Held by TCRdb, this immuneACCESS table contains in-frame sequences only and omits some clones. Under half of the omission traces to an unresolved V gene where checked; the cause of the rest is unknown. Clone size and the V and J calls come from that table; the DNA yielded D and trimming. The sample includes 350,000 to 400,000 clones, with roughly 91% observed a single time. The ten largest clones take up roughly 1.2% of the sample.

A word on this clone: What antigen it recognizes has not been identified. The record has no base qualities; no much larger clone is one base away.

The CDR3 covers 17 residues, taking in both the cysteine and the phenylalanine. Of all the DNA, just the CDR3 is kept, 51 bases in frame from base 1. Reading the germline V gene gives CDR1 MDHEN and CDR2 SYDVKM. Trimming costs V 3 bases and J 4 bases, and their ends lie 21 bases apart. Enrolling through a virtual design, the prospective study's participants ranged in age from roughly 18 to 95 years and lived across around 25 United States geographic areas. To assign participants to cohorts, the prospective study relied on clinical history that participants themselves reported in a screening survey and a study questionnaire. ImmuneRACE Cohort 3 recovered participants were defined by two consecutive negative NP/OP PCR tests, healthcare professional clearance, or symptom resolution. In the prospective study, mobile phlebotomists collected whole blood, serum and a nasopharyngeal or oropharyngeal swab from each participant. Participants in the prospective study had the option to provide additional blood draws and questionnaires over a 2-month period. Prospective study blood samples were shipped either frozen or at room temperature before DNA extraction.

Here is what the overall study found, with its caveats: How much clinical and demographic metadata was included differed by source and by participant, and the metadata was provided uncurated.

The V and J segments used are TRBV28 and TRBJ1-1; TRBD1 is possibly the D segment (5 matching bases). The source material was PBMCs or T cells enriched from blood (not recorded which). This TCR was recovered from a young woman who had recovered from COVID-19. The DNA is TGTGCCAGCAGTTTCCCACTGACGGTTGACAGTTTCACTGAAGCTTTCTTT. Translated, this is CASSFPLTVDSFTEAFF.